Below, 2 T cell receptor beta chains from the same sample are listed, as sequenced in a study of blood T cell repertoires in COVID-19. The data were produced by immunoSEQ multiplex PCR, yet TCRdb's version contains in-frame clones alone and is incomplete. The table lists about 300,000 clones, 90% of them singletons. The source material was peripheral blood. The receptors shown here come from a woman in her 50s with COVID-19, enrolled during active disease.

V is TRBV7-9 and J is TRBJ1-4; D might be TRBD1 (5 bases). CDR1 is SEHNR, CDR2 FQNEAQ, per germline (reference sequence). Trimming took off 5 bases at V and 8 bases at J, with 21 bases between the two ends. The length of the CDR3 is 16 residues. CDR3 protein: CASSPLGGARREKLFF. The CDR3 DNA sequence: TGTGCCAGCAGCCCTCTAGGTGGGGCAAGAAGGGAAAAACTGTTTTTT.

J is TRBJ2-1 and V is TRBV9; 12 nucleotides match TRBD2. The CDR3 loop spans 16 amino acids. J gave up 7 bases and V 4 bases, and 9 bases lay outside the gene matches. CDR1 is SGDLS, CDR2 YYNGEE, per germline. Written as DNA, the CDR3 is TGTGCCAGCAGCCCGGAGCGGCTAGCGGGAGGGAATGAGCAGTTCTTC. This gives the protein CASSPERLAGGNEQFF.